This TCR beta chain appears in the sequencing data of a study of blood T cell repertoires in COVID-19. Study overall: Sample material is recorded as cDNA or gDNA derived from T cells, B-cell-depleted T cells, or PBMCs.

Repertoires were generated with immunoSEQ multiplex PCR, while TCRdb's copy carries only in-frame clones and drops some. The sample records 130,000 to 150,000 clones, around 81% being singletons. Sequencing used peripheral blood. This TCR derives from a woman aged 40 to 50 with active or convalescent COVID-19.

The CDR3 reads CASRLAGDNEQFF. The DNA for the CDR3 is TGTGCCAGCAGGTTAGCGGGGGACAATGAGCAGTTCTTC. This chain uses TRBV27 with TRBJ2-1; 9 nucleotides line up with TRBD2. V dropped 6 bases and J dropped 5; count of bases not matched to a gene: 2. The CDR3 is 13 residues long. Germline CDR1 reads MNHEY; CDR2 reads SMNVEV (reference sequence).